Below are 23 T cell receptor beta chains sequenced from a single sample in a study of graft-versus-host responses after intestinal transplantation. The table came from immunoSEQ multiplex PCR; TCRdb's copy has only in-frame clones and leaves some out. Counted here are just under 65,000 clones, roughly 90% occurring once; the ten biggest clones make up about 1.8%. What these receptors recognize is not known. The sequencing here drew on unstimulated CD8+ T cells sorted from spleen or lymph node cells, taken before transplant. Receptors were obtained from a human donor who was the organ donor for an intestinal transplant.

The rearrangement links TRBV19 to TRBJ2-7; possibly TRBD1 for D (5 bases). In germline, CDR1 is LNHDA, CDR2 SQIVND (reference sequence). CDR3 length: 15 residues. V shed 1 base and J shed 5 bases, with 15 bases lying between them. This chain's CDR3 is CASSIVDSFVNEQYF. CDR3 in DNA: TGTGCCAGTAGTATAGTCGACAGCTTCGTGAACGAGCAGTACTTC.

The chain is built from TRBV28 and TRBJ2-5; weak D call: TRBD2 (6 bases). V was pared by 5 bases and J by 4 bases, with 14 bases between. The germline gives CDR1 MDHEN, CDR2 SYDVKM. The CDR3 runs to 14 residues. The CDR3 DNA reads as TGTGCCAGCAGTACAGCGGGCGAAAGAGAGACCCAGTACTTC. The encoded protein is CASSTAGERETQYF.

The chain combines TRBV5-6 with TRBJ1-3; the D gene is possibly TRBD1 (5 bases). The V end was cut by 2 bases, the J end by 0 bases, with 9 bases between. The CDR3 length is 15 residues. CDR1 is SGHDT, CDR2 YYEEEE, per germline. CDR3 coding DNA: TGTGCCAGCAGCTTAGGGACTTCCTCTGGAAACACCATATATTTT. Its translation: CASSLGTSSGNTIYF.

V gene TRBV6-1 combines with J gene TRBJ2-7, with 10 nucleotides matching TRBD1. Germline CDR1 and CDR2: MNHNS and SASEGT. V shed 8 bases and J 2 bases; nucleotides not matched to a gene: 9. The CDR3 runs to 15 residues. The CDR3 loop is CASAQAGQGAYEQYF. DNA of the CDR3: TGTGCCAGCGCCCAGGCAGGACAGGGGGCCTACGAGCAGTACTTC.

Only one count was recorded for this clone. V and J are TRBV29-1 and TRBJ1-1, with TRBD1 matching 8 bases. CDR3 size: 11 residues. Germline V gives CDR1 SQVTM, CDR2 ANQGSEA. The V and J ends lost 7 bases and 10 bases, in that order; junction bases with no gene match: 8. CDR3 in DNA: TGCAGCGCCCACCTGGACAGGGTAGCTTTCTTT. Translation: CSAHLDRVAFF.

The gene calls are TRBV6-6 and TRBJ2-3; 7 nucleotides agree with TRBD2. V gave up 7 bases and J gave up 0 bases; unmatched junction bases: 7. The CDR3 is made up of 15 amino acids. Germline loops: CDR1 MNHNY, CDR2 SVGAGI (reference sequence). CDR3 in DNA: TGTGCCAGCACTCACAGCGGGGCTAGCACAGATACGCAGTATTTT. Encoded protein: CASTHSGASTDTQYF.

The chain recombines TRBV28 with TRBJ2-5; TRBD2 matches 7 bases. The CDR3 consists of 16 residues. Per the germline V gene, CDR1 is MDHEN and CDR2 is SYDVKM. J was trimmed by 2 bases and V by 4 bases; bases with no gene match: 10. The CDR3 nucleotides read TGTGCCAGCAGTTCCCCGGGATTGGGACTACAAGAGACCCAGTACTTC. As protein: CASSSPGLGLQETQYF.

Relative to its sample, this clone is medium-sized. The chain is built from TRBV27 and TRBJ2-2; TRBD2 aligns across 8 bases. V shed 4 bases, J shed 1 base, and the junction held 8 bases outside the gene matches. The CDR3 loop spans 17 amino acids. Per the germline V gene, CDR1 is MNHEY and CDR2 is SMNVEV (reference sequence). CDR3 sequence reads: CASSSGIAGLNTGELFF. CDR3 nucleotides: TGTGCCAGCAGTTCGGGGATAGCGGGATTGAACACCGGGGAGCTGTTTTTT.

The chain combines TRBV7-9 with TRBJ2-2; 9 nucleotides line up with TRBD2. J lost 1 base, V lost 5 bases, and 8 bases had no gene match. Germline-derived CDR1 and CDR2 are SEHNR and FQNEAQ (reference sequence). This CDR3 region has 17 residues. The CDR3 nucleotides read TGTGCCAGCAGCCCCCGACTAGCGGAGCTGAACACCGGGGAGCTGTTTTTT. It yields the protein CASSPRLAELNTGELFF.

This chain links TRBV7-6 with TRBJ1-2; D might be TRBD1 (5 bases). The CDR3 length is 16 residues. The V end lost 2 bases, the J end lost 5 bases, and 18 bases lay between the germline ends. CDR1 and CDR2 from the germline V gene are SGHVS and FNYEAQ. DNA of the CDR3: TGTGCCAGCAGCTTAAAGGGGCGCTACGGGCCATATGGCTACACCTTC. Translated, it gives CASSLKGRYGPYGYTF.

The chain combines TRBV4-2 with TRBJ2-7; TRBD1 might be the D (6 bases). The ends were cut back, 3 bases at V and 4 bases at J, with 13 bases in the middle. This CDR3 region has 14 residues. The germline V gene has CDR1 LGHNA and CDR2 YNFKEQ. The CDR3, as DNA: TGTGCCAGCAGCCATTCGACAACAGGGTACGAGCAGTACTTC. It is translated as CASSHSTTGYEQYF.

The chain links TRBV6-5 to TRBJ1-6, with a weak D call TRBD1 (5 bases). CDR1 and CDR2 from the germline V gene are MNHEY and SVGAGI. The CDR3 runs 14 residues. Between the trimmed V and J ends, which lost 7 bases and 10 bases, there was a span of 17 bases. Written as DNA, the CDR3 is TGTGCCAGCACCCAGGGCGGGGAGGGATCACCCCTCCACTTT. As protein: CASTQGGEGSPLHF.

This clone was recorded once. V is TRBV7-6 and J is TRBJ2-7; TRBD2 agrees at 7 bases. The CDR3 covers 17 residues. With 5 bases clipped from V and 3 bases from J, the junction kept 16 bases outside the gene matches. CDR1 and CDR2 from the germline V gene are SGHVS and FNYEAQ. The CDR3 protein is CASSQGGHRPSGYEQYF. DNA for the CDR3: TGTGCCAGCAGCCAAGGCGGCCATCGACCTAGCGGCTACGAGCAGTACTTC. The full variable domain, rest sourced from reference TRBV7-6 and TRBJ2-7, is GAGVSQSPRYKVTKRGQDVALRCDPISGHVSLYWYRQALGQGPEFLTYFNYEAQQDKSGLPNDRFSAERPEGSISTLTIQRTEQRDSAMYRCASSQGGHRPSGYEQYFGPGTRLTVT.

The V gene is TRBV29-1, the J gene TRBJ1-2, with D maybe TRBD1 (6 bases). Germline V gives CDR1 SQVTM, CDR2 ANQGSEA. CDR3 length: 12 amino acids. Trimming removed 4 bases from V and 4 bases from J, with 10 bases in between. CDR3: CSVGGQTYGYTF. CDR3 sequence (DNA): TGCAGCGTTGGTGGACAGACCTATGGCTACACCTTC.

The chain joins TRBV30 to TRBJ2-1; 7 nucleotides line up with TRBD1. The V gene end was trimmed by 4 bases and the J gene end by 4 bases; junction bases not matched to a gene: 13. Germline assignment: CDR1 GTSNPN and CDR2 SVGIG (reference sequence). The length of the CDR3 is 16 residues. Here the CDR3 reads CAWIDWGTALYNEQFF. In DNA form, the CDR3 reads TGTGCCTGGATTGACTGGGGGACAGCGCTTTACAATGAGCAGTTCTTC.

This chain links TRBV28 with TRBJ2-6; 7 nucleotides line up with TRBD1. The CDR3 is made up of 16 amino acids. The V segment lost 6 bases and the J segment 0 bases; nucleotides outside the gene matches: 5. The germline V gene encodes CDR1 MDHEN and CDR2 SYDVKM. The CDR3, as DNA: TGTGCCAGCAGCTGGGGACAGCCCTCTGGGGCCAACGTCCTGACTTTC. Translating it yields CASSWGQPSGANVLTF. Full variable domain (rest looked up from reference TRBV28 and TRBJ2-6): DVKVTQSSRYLVKRTGEKVFLECVQDMDHENMFWYRQDPGLGLRLIYFSYDVKMKEKGDIPEGYSVSREKKERFSLILESASTNQTSMYLCASSWGQPSGANVLTFGAGSRLTVL.

The rearrangement uses TRBV27 and TRBJ2-3; no firm D call. The germline V gene encodes CDR1 MNHEY and CDR2 SMNVEV (reference sequence). This CDR3 spans 12 amino acids. Trimming stripped 5 bases from V and 0 bases from J, with 3 bases between. Here the CDR3 reads CASSASTDTQYF. In DNA, the CDR3 is TGTGCCAGCAGTGCGAGCACAGATACGCAGTATTTT.

V and J are TRBV7-9 and TRBJ2-1, with a tentative D call TRBD2 (6 bases). This CDR3 comprises 15 residues. The germline gives CDR1 SEHNR, CDR2 FQNEAQ (reference sequence). V lost 2 bases and J 3 bases, leaving 11 bases between the germline ends. The CDR3 sequence is CASSLLGTFYNEQFF. The CDR3 region has the DNA TGTGCCAGCAGCTTACTCGGGACTTTCTACAATGAGCAGTTCTTC. Based on the CDR3 plus reference TRBV7-9 and TRBJ2-1, the full variable domain is DTGVSQNPRHKITKRGQNVTFRCDPISEHNRLYWYRQTLGQGPEFLTYFQNEAQLEKSRLLSDRFSAERPKGSFSTLEIQRTEQGDSAMYLCASSLLGTFYNEQFFGPGTRLTVL.

The genes are TRBV7-9 and TRBJ2-5; TRBD1 matches at 9 bases. V trimming: 5 bases; J trimming: 3 bases; junction bases outside the gene matches: 10. Germline assignment: CDR1 SEHNR and CDR2 FQNEAQ (reference sequence). CDR3 length: 16 amino acids. The CDR3 bases are TGTGCCAGCAGCCCTCTACAGGGGGCAGGGGAAGAGACCCAGTACTTC. This encodes CASSPLQGAGEETQYF.

In this sample, this clone turned up once. This rearrangement joins TRBV28 to TRBJ2-7; TRBD2 is a possible D gene (7 bases). In germline, CDR1 is MDHEN, CDR2 SYDVKM. The V and J ends lost 6 bases and 2 bases respectively, with 17 bases between them. The CDR3 extends over 15 amino acids. The CDR3 protein is CASREGGAVTYEQYF. The DNA for the CDR3 is TGTGCCAGCAGAGAGGGGGGGGCGGTGACCTACGAGCAGTACTTC.

V and J are TRBV27 and TRBJ2-7, with D possibly TRBD2 on 7 matching bases. This CDR3 has 14 residues. Trimming pared 3 bases from V and 7 bases from J, leaving 16 bases between. Germline V gives CDR1 MNHEY, CDR2 SMNVEV (reference sequence). CDR3 amino acids: CASSLGAGVLEQYF. CDR3 coding DNA: TGTGCCAGCAGTTTGGGGGCGGGAGTACTGGAGCAGTACTTC.

This chain connects TRBV7-6 to TRBJ2-5; D is possibly TRBD1 (6 bases). The CDR3 loop spans 15 amino acids. Looked up from germline, CDR1 is SGHVS and CDR2 is FNYEAQ. V lost 4 bases, J lost 4 bases, and 16 bases lay in between. The CDR3 sequence is CASSSTGTLGETQYF. CDR3 coding DNA: TGTGCCAGCAGCTCCACAGGGACCCTCGGAGAGACCCAGTACTTC.

The V and J genes are TRBV28 and TRBJ2-1, with D possibly TRBD2 on 5 matching bases. From germline, CDR1 is MDHEN and CDR2 SYDVKM. Trimming left V 5 bases short and J 1 base short, with 12 bases between. The CDR3 totals 15 residues. The DNA for the CDR3 is TGTGCCAGCAGTGGGGAGCGAGGGTCCTACAATGAGCAGTTCTTC. Translated, it gives CASSGERGSYNEQFF.